This T cell receptor beta chain was identified during a study of early T cells in non-severe SARS-CoV-2 infection. Study context: Whole-blood bulk RNA, unsorted, was sequenced, and chains were unpaired. Study-wide results and caveats: VDJdb-based matching was biased toward anti-spike CD8 responses and missed private and CD4 specificities.

This clonotype was recorded many times. The antigen remains undetermined. Molecules of cDNA were individually given unique molecular identifiers that were attached to them. Via MiXCR, TCRdb re-called the 5' RACE reads, giving one row per CDR3 protein. The sample carries approximately 33,000 distinct CDR3 sequences, 5.3% recorded once. The CDR3 contains 16 residues. Trimming left V 1 base short and J 9 bases short, with 19 bases between. Germline V CDR1 and CDR2: LGHNA, YNFKEQ. Sequencing was carried out using whole blood. The TCR originated in an adult who was a healthcare worker with PCR-confirmed SARS-CoV-2 infection or an uninfected control (not recorded which). The J gene is TRBJ2-1, the V gene TRBV4-2, with TRBD2 as a possible D gene (5 bases). CDR3 coding DNA: TGTGCCAGCAGCCAAGGCCCACTAGGTGTGGATAGTGAGCAGTTCTTC. This gives the protein CASSQGPLGVDSEQFF.